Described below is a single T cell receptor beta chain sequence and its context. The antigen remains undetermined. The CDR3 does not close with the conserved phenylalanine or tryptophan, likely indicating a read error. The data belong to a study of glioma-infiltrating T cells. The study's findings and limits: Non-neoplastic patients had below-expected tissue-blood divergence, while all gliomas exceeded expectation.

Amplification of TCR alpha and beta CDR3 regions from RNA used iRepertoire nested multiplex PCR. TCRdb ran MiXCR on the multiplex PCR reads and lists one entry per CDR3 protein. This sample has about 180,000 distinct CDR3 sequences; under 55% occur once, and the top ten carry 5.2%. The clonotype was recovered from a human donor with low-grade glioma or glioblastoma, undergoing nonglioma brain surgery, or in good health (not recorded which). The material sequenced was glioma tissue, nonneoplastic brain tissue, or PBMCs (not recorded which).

Here the CDR3 reads CASSTDSLNQPQHL. Written as DNA, the CDR3 is TGTGCCAGCAGTACGGACAGCCTTAATCAGCCACAGCATCTT. V gene TRBV6-1 combines with J gene TRBJ1-5; weak D call: TRBD1 (6 bases). This CDR3 region has 14 residues. Per germline, CDR1 MNHNS and CDR2 SASEGT.